This T cell receptor (beta chain) was recorded in a study of T-cell reconstitution after alpha-beta-depleted transplantation in children. Study outcomes and limitations: After one year, T-cell counts and TCRbeta diversity mostly came from new T cells.

This clonotype has only a few counts. Its specificity is not known. This CDR3 is built from 15 residues. The trim removed 6 bases at V and 2 bases at J, leaving 4 bases unmatched. The germline V gene encodes CDR1 SGHDN and CDR2 FVKESK. Library preparation (for TCRbeta) was performed with unique molecular identifiers. TCRdb re-called the PCR reads through MiXCR, storing one row per CDR3 protein. The table records a few hundred thousand distinct CDR3 sequences, approximately 7.3% of them present only once. The source material was peripheral blood, sampled 360 days after TCRalphabeta/CD19-depleted stem cell transplant. The chain uses TRBV14 and TRBJ2-3, with 11 nucleotides matching TRBD2. The sequence derives from a female patient aged 2 to 10 who had a stem cell transplant for Fanconi anemia, so the T cells may come from the graft donor. The CDR3 is CASRLLAGDTDTQYF. CDR3 sequence (DNA): TGTGCCAGCAGACTACTAGCGGGGGACACAGATACGCAGTATTTT.